Each of the 24 T cell receptor beta chains below was sequenced from the same sample in a study of T cells in Graves' hyperthyroidism and ophthalmopathy. Amplification of TCR beta CDR3 regions used RNA as the template. An initial round of RT-PCR targeting the TCR CDR3 relied on the HTBI primer set. TCRdb passed the multiplex PCR reads through MiXCR, listing each CDR3 protein once. This sample has more than 550,000 distinct CDR3 sequences, with 15% to 20% found just once. What was sequenced was blood. These receptors were collected from a man aged 45-60 years with Graves' hyperthyroidism.

This clonotype was counted ten times or more. The V and J genes are TRBV11-2 and TRBJ1-6; D remains unclear. The CDR3 covers 18 residues. Trimming shortened V by 2 bases and J by 9 bases, and 23 bases separated the two germline ends. Germline CDR1 and CDR2: SGHAT and FQNNGV. CDR3 in amino acids: CASSLCWGRVYWGSPLHF. DNA for the CDR3: TGTGCCAGCAGCTTATGCTGGGGTAGAGTATACTGGGGTTCACCCCTCCACTTT. Full variable domain (outside the CDR3, taken from reference TRBV11-2 and TRBJ1-6): EAGVAQSPRYKIIEKRQSVAFWCNPISGHATLYWYQQILGQGPKLLIQFQNNGVVDDSQLPKDRFSAERLKGVDSTLKIQPAKLEDSAVYLCASSLCWGRVYWGSPLHFGNGTRLTVT.

This clonotype was detected many times. This sequence joins TRBV10-3 and TRBJ2-2; no definite D call. CDR1 is ENHRY, CDR2 SYGVKD, per germline. The CDR3 consists of 15 residues. The V gene lost 3 bases and the J gene lost 0 bases, with 8 bases spanning the gap. The CDR3 sequence is CAISEWGTNTGELFF. CDR3 coding DNA: TGTGCCATCAGTGAATGGGGAACGAACACCGGGGAGCTGTTTTTT.

This clonotype was seen a few times. The rearrangement uses TRBV28 and TRBJ1-1; no definite D call. Germline CDR1 is MDHEN and CDR2 is SYDVKM. V was clipped by 8 bases and J by 4 bases, with 14 bases between them. The CDR3 runs 13 residues. DNA of the CDR3: TGTGCCAGCGGGGTTAATAGACCCACTGAAGCTTTCTTT. Residues: CASGVNRPTEAFF. Drawing the rest from reference TRBV28 and TRBJ1-1, the complete variable domain is DVKVTQSSRYLVKRTGEKVFLECVQDMDHENMFWYRQDPGLGLRLIYFSYDVKMKEKGDIPEGYSVSREKKERFSLILESASTNQTSMYLCASGVNRPTEAFFGQGTRLTVV.

A few counts support this clonotype. The chain carries TRBV5-5 and TRBJ1-5; the match to TRBD1 covers 7 bases. The CDR3 consists of 16 residues. Germline V CDR1 and CDR2: SGHKS, YYEKEE (reference sequence). After removal of 5 bases from V and 4 bases from J, the junction contained 12 bases not matched to a gene. The CDR3 DNA sequence: TGTGCCAGCAGTTATTACTACAGGGGAGGTAATCAGCCCCAGCATTTT. Translating it yields CASSYYYRGGNQPQHF.

This sequence joins TRBV27 and TRBJ2-7, with D perhaps matching TRBD1 (6 bases). Trimming took 0 bases from V and 3 from J, leaving 15 bases between them. CDR3 length: 16 amino acids. The V gene's germline CDR1 is MNHEY and CDR2 SMNVEV (reference sequence). The CDR3 loop reads CASSLSRTDLFYEQYF. DNA of the CDR3: TGTGCCAGCAGTTTATCCAGGACAGATCTATTCTACGAGCAGTACTTC.

A word on this clonotype: Possible read error: a much larger clone is one base away. The chain has TRBV3-1 and TRBJ2-1; 12 bases align to TRBD1. CDR3 length: 20 residues. J gave up 2 bases and V 4 bases, and 15 bases lay outside the gene matches. Looked up from germline, CDR1 is LGHDT and CDR2 is YNNKEL (reference sequence). The CDR3 DNA reads TGTGCCAGCAGCCCAGGGGGGGGACAGGGGGCCCCTGGCACCTACAATGAGCAGTTCTTC. Translating gives CASSPGGGQGAPGTYNEQFF.

This clonotype was counted between two and nine times. A junction end diverges from the germline sequence, so it may reflect a read error. The chain recombines TRBV14 with TRBJ2-2, with D maybe TRBD1 (6 bases). Germline V gives CDR1 SGHDN, CDR2 FVKESK. The CDR3 is 19 amino acids. In DNA form, the CDR3 reads TGTGCCAGCAGCCAAGTGAAACAGGGATACTCAGAGAACGCCGGGGAGCTGTTTTTT. Its protein is CASSQVKQGYSENAGELFF.

This clonotype was recorded a few times. This rearrangement joins TRBV5-1 to TRBJ2-7; D may match TRBD1 or TRBD2 (6 bases each). The V gene's germline CDR1 is SGHRS and CDR2 YFSETQ. Trimming stripped 2 bases from V and 2 bases from J, with 20 bases between. This CDR3 contains 17 residues. The DNA of the CDR3 is TGCGCCAGCAGCTTCGATCCAGTAGGGGGAGGAACCTACGAGCAGTACTTC. Translating it yields CASSFDPVGGGTYEQYF.

This clonotype has ten or more counts. V usage is TRBV28 and J usage is TRBJ2-7; 9 bases align to TRBD1. V shed 3 bases and J 0 bases; nucleotides not matched to a gene: 3. Germline V CDR1 and CDR2: MDHEN, SYDVKM. This CDR3 spans 15 amino acids. CDR3 sequence reads: CASSFPGQGSYEQYF. The CDR3 coding sequence is TGTGCCAGCAGTTTCCCGGGACAGGGCTCCTACGAGCAGTACTTC.

In the case of this clonotype: The germline gene is not matched at one end of the junction; a read error may be the cause. The chain uses TRBV6-1 and TRBJ1-5, with no clear D. The CDR3 runs 13 residues. Per the germline V gene, CDR1 is MNHNS and CDR2 is SASEGT. The CDR3 nucleotides are TGTGCCAGCAGTGAAGCGCATGATCAGCCCCAGCACTTT. Translated: CASSEAHDQPQHF.

The chain uses TRBV9 and TRBJ1-1; D remains unclear. This CDR3 spans 14 amino acids. Between the trimmed V and J ends, which lost 7 bases and 1 base, there was a span of 14 bases. The germline V gene has CDR1 SGDLS and CDR2 YYNGEE. CDR3 protein: CASQIGPGNTEAFF. CDR3 nucleotides: TGTGCCAGCCAGATCGGGCCAGGGAACACTGAAGCTTTCTTT.

The V and J genes are TRBV6-1 and TRBJ1-1, with 7 bases aligning to TRBD1. This CDR3 comprises 15 residues. Germline V gives CDR1 MNHNS, CDR2 SASEGT. Trimming cost V 7 bases and J 2 bases; bases outside gene matches: 10. This chain's CDR3 is CASKEDRLINTEAFF. CDR3 DNA sequence: TGTGCCAGCAAAGAGGACAGGCTGATAAACACTGAAGCTTTCTTT.

The V gene is TRBV7-9, the J gene TRBJ1-5, with unresolved D. The germline V and J ends were trimmed by 6 bases and 7 bases, with 16 bases remaining between them. The germline gives CDR1 SEHNR, CDR2 FQNEAQ (reference sequence). The CDR3 is 14 residues long. The CDR3 is CASSSGDNSQPQHF. The CDR3 coding sequence is TGTGCCAGCAGTTCTGGAGACAATTCGCAGCCCCAGCATTTT.

In this sample, this clonotype turned up a few times. The chain joins TRBV15 to TRBJ2-2, with 7 bases matching TRBD1. V lost 3 bases, J lost 7 bases, and 5 bases stayed unmatched. Germline CDR1 reads LNHNV; CDR2 reads YYDKDF (reference sequence). This CDR3 has 14 amino acids. This chain's CDR3 is CATSRTGINGELFF. The CDR3 bases are TGTGCCACCAGCAGGACAGGGATTAACGGGGAGCTGTTTTTT.

The J gene is TRBJ1-5, the V gene TRBV15; no definite D call. The germline CDR1 and CDR2 sequences are LNHNV and YYDKDF (reference sequence). Trimming stripped 6 bases from V and 4 bases from J, with 7 bases between. The CDR3 totals 12 residues. The CDR3 region has the DNA TGTGCCACCAGTTTAGGGAATCAGCCCCAGCATTTT. It translates to CATSLGNQPQHF.

This sequence joins TRBV5-4 and TRBJ2-5; 8 bases line up with TRBD1. From germline, CDR1 is SGHNT and CDR2 YYREEE (reference sequence). The CDR3 consists of 14 residues. V shed 4 bases and J 4 bases; nucleotides not matched to a gene: 6. The CDR3 DNA reads TGTGCCAGCAGCGCGACAGGGGAGCGAGAGACCCAGTACTTC. It encodes CASSATGERETQYF.

This clonotype was seen many times. The CDR3 DNA sequence: TGTGCCAGCAGCTTAGATCCTATGGATACGCAGTATTTT. It specifies CASSLDPMDTQYF. The chain links TRBV11-2 to TRBJ2-3; D not resolved. In germline, CDR1 is SGHAT, CDR2 FQNNGV. V gave up 0 bases and J gave up 6 bases, with 7 bases separating them. The CDR3 contains 13 residues. Full variable domain (remainder filled in from reference TRBV11-2 and TRBJ2-3): EAGVAQSPRYKIIEKRQSVAFWCNPISGHATLYWYQQILGQGPKLLIQFQNNGVVDDSQLPKDRFSAERLKGVDSTLKIQPAKLEDSAVYLCASSLDPMDTQYFGPGTRLTVL.

In this sample, this clonotype turned up many times. The V call is TRBV2, the J call TRBJ1-4; maybe TRBD1 (6 bases). Per the germline V gene, CDR1 is SNHLY and CDR2 is FYNNEI. V lost 4 bases, J lost 1 base, and 13 bases lay in between. The CDR3 totals 16 residues. Here the CDR3 reads CASSVGGRITNEKLFF. The CDR3 DNA reads as TGTGCCAGCAGTGTCGGGGGGCGCATAACTAATGAAAAACTGTTTTTT.

This clonotype was seen a few times. The chain employs TRBV29-1 and TRBJ2-7, with 9 bases lining up with TRBD1. From germline, CDR1 is SQVTM and CDR2 ANQGSEA. The V segment lost 4 bases and the J segment 7 bases; nucleotides outside the gene matches: 8. CDR3 length equals 13 residues. The DNA for the CDR3 is TGCAGCGTTGGCCGGGACAGGGAAGGAGAGCAGTACTTC. Protein sequence: CSVGRDREGEQYF.

This clonotype was observed many times. DNA of the CDR3: TGTGCCAGCAGCACCCGGGACAGGGCGTTCTCCTATAATTCACCCCTCCACTTT. This gives the protein CASSTRDRAFSYNSPLHF. The chain recombines TRBV11-2 with TRBJ1-6, with 9 positions matching TRBD1. Germline lookup yields CDR1 SGHAT and CDR2 FQNNGV. This CDR3 has 18 amino acids. V dropped 5 bases and J dropped 0; count of bases not matched to a gene: 8.

The chain joins TRBV30 to TRBJ2-3; 9 bases align to TRBD2. Germline-derived CDR1 and CDR2 are GTSNPN and SVGIG (reference sequence). J gave up 1 base and V 2 bases, and 4 bases lay outside the gene matches. The CDR3 contains 15 residues. The CDR3 reads CAWSIAGARTDTQYF. CDR3 sequence (DNA): TGTGCCTGGAGTATAGCGGGAGCACGCACAGATACGCAGTATTTT.

This chain uses TRBV2 with TRBJ2-7; the match to TRBD2 covers 12 bases. CDR1 is SNHLY and CDR2 is FYNNEI in the germline V gene. The CDR3 has 16 residues. V dropped 3 bases and J dropped 3; count of bases not matched to a gene: 6. The chain's CDR3 is CASSDPSGRGGYEQYF. The DNA of the CDR3 is TGTGCCAGCAGTGACCCTAGCGGGAGGGGGGGCTACGAGCAGTACTTC. Variable domain in full (rest from reference TRBV2 and TRBJ2-7): EPEVTQTPSHQVTQMGQEVILRCVPISNHLYFYWYRQILGQKVEFLVSFYNNEISEKSEIFDDQFSVERPDGSNFTLKIRSTKLEDSAMYFCASSDPSGRGGYEQYFGPGTRLTVT.

About this clonotype: One junction end disagrees with the germline gene, perhaps due to a read error. The CDR3 here is CGSSPLAGATDTQYF. The CDR3 DNA follows: TGTGGCAGCTCACCGCTAGCGGGAGCTACAGATACGCAGTATTTT. The rearrangement joins TRBV18 to TRBJ2-3; TRBD2 agrees at 10 bases. In germline, CDR1 is KGHSH, CDR2 LQKENI. CDR3 size: 15 residues.

As to this clonotype: This clone may be a read error of a much larger clone one base away. The chain has TRBV28 and TRBJ1-1, with a weak D call TRBD1 (6 bases). This CDR3 region has 14 residues. Trimming cost V 5 bases and J 3 bases, with 13 bases left between them. The germline V gene encodes CDR1 MDHEN and CDR2 SYDVKM. The CDR3 protein is CASSDTGRDTEAFF. In nucleotides, the CDR3 is TGTGCCAGCAGTGATACAGGGAGAGACACTGAAGCTTTCTTT.